Listed below are T cell receptor beta chains from one sample, sequenced in a study of vaccination and CD4 T cells after COVID-19. Which antigens these TCRs recognize remains unknown. Using its own MiXCR run on the PCR reads, TCRdb lists one record per CDR3 protein. The sample shows roughly 13,000 distinct CDR3 sequences, over 45% of them seen only once. The specimen sequenced was CD4+ T cells from blood, cultured in vitro. Receptor source: a human donor who had recovered from COVID-19. Each CDR3 is given with its conserved first and last residue. D genes are given only for firm matches. Size is omitted from some rows. Given values are once, few, many or a class for expanded clones.

D	V	size	J	DNA	CDR3
TRBD1	TRBV9	NA	TRBJ1-2	TGTGCCAGCAGCGCCCAGGGGGACAGGGTATATGGCTACACCTTC	CASSAQGDRVYGYTF
TRBD2	TRBV20-1	few	TRBJ2-5	TGCAGTGCTAGCCCCGGGACTAGCGGCCAAGAGACCCAGTACTTC	CSASPGTSGQETQYF
NA	TRBV6-5	NA	TRBJ2-2	TGTGCCAGCAGTTCAGGGGAAGGGGAGCTGTTTTTT	CASSSGEGELFF
TRBD2	TRBV10-3	few	TRBJ2-7	TGTGCCATCAGCAGCGGGGGGATCGACGAGCAGTACTTC	CAISSGGIDEQYF
NA	TRBV27	medium-sized	TRBJ2-3	TGTGCCAGCAGTTTATTATCTAGGGCGGGTAGCACAGATACGCAGTATTTT	CASSLLSRAGSTDTQYF
TRBD2	TRBV11-2	NA	TRBJ2-5	TGTGCCAGCAGCCCGGGACTAGCGGGGGATGGAAGGACCCAGTACTTC	CASSPGLAGDGRTQYF
NA	TRBV2	few	TRBJ2-7	TGTGCCAGCCAAGCTTTAGGGGGAGGCGAGCAGTACTTC	CASQALGGGEQYF
NA	TRBV20-1	few	TRBJ1-2	TGCAGTGCCCCGGGAGGCACAGAGAGCTTTTATGGCTACACCTTC	CSAPGGTESFYGYTF
NA	TRBV4-1	few	TRBJ2-5	TGCGCCAGCAGCCAGGAAAAGACCGTCGTCGGGGAGACCCAGTACTTC	CASSQEKTVVGETQYF
TRBD2	TRBV5-5	NA	TRBJ2-2	TGTGCCAGCACCCAGAGGGGCCGGGGACTAGCGGGTTTCGGGGAGCTGTTTTTT	CASTQRGRGLAGFGELFF
NA	TRBV27	NA	TRBJ1-5	TGTGCCAGCAGCCTGACAGCAAACCAAAACAATCAGCCCCAGCATTTT	CASSLTANQNNQPQHF
TRBD1	TRBV25-1	NA	TRBJ2-2	TGTGCCAGCAGGAGCGATTGGACAGGGGGTCCCGGGGAGCTGTTTTTT	CASRSDWTGGPGELFF
NA	TRBV20-1	few	TRBJ2-1	TGCAGTGCTAGACCCGCCCAGGGCCTCTCCTACAATGAGCAGTTCTTC	CSARPAQGLSYNEQFF
NA	TRBV19	NA	TRBJ2-6	TGTGCCAGTAGTCCGACTGGGGCCAACGTCCTGACTTTC	CASSPTGANVLTF
NA	TRBV20-1	few	TRBJ1-2	TGCAGTGCTGGTGGCGGGACTTATGGCTACACCTTC	CSAGGGTYGYTF
NA	TRBV5-1	NA	TRBJ2-5	TGCGCCAGCAGCCAGGGCGAACCCTTATTACAGACCCAGTACTTC	CASSQGEPLLQTQYF
NA	TRBV19	NA	TRBJ2-7	TGTGCCAGTAGTTTTCCGGGTAGTACCTACGAGCAGTACTTC	CASSFPGSTYEQYF
NA	TRBV19	NA	TRBJ1-1	TGTGCCAGTAGTGTCGACAGGTCCGGGGGCACTGAAGCTTTCTTT	CASSVDRSGGTEAFF
TRBD1	TRBV12-3/TRBV12-4	NA	TRBJ1-5	TGTGCCAGCAGTTTTACAGGGGGCGGTCAGCCCCAGCATTTT	CASSFTGGGQPQHF
TRBD2	TRBV20-1	few	TRBJ2-1	TGCAGTGCTGGAAGGACTAGCGCGTACAATGAGCAGTTCTTC	CSAGRTSAYNEQFF
NA	TRBV20-1	NA	TRBJ2-2	TGCAGTGCTAGAGATTCCGGAACGACCGGGGAGCTGTTTTTT	CSARDSGTTGELFF
NA	TRBV6-1	NA	TRBJ2-1	TGTGCCAGCAGGACTAATTACAATGAGCAGTTCTTC	CASRTNYNEQFF
NA	TRBV20-1	NA	TRBJ1-6	TGCAGTGCTGCAGTTTCTTTAGATTCACCCCTCCACTTT	CSAAVSLDSPLHF
TRBD1	TRBV6-1	few	TRBJ2-4	TGTGCCAGCACCCCCCCGGGACAGGGAAACATTCAGTACTTC	CASTPPGQGNIQYF
NA	TRBV5-1	NA	TRBJ2-5	TGCGCCAGCAGCTTGTTCCCCGGGCTAGGAGCAGAGACCCAGTACTTC	CASSLFPGLGAETQYF
NA	TRBV5-4	NA	TRBJ1-2	TGTGCCAGCAGCTTGATGGGGGCGCGAGGCTACACCTTC	CASSLMGARGYTF
TRBD1	TRBV6-1	NA	TRBJ1-6	TGTGCCAGCAGTCCAACAGGGGACGATTCACCCCTCCACTTT	CASSPTGDDSPLHF
NA	TRBV12-3/TRBV12-4	NA	TRBJ2-5	TGTGCCAGCAGTCTAGGTGAGGGGATAGGTGGCCAAAGAGGAGAGACCCAGTACTTC	CASSLGEGIGGQRGETQYF
NA	TRBV2	NA	TRBJ1-1	TGTGCCAGCAGTGCGATGAACACTGAAGCTTTCTTT	CASSAMNTEAFF
TRBD2	TRBV12-3/TRBV12-4	NA	TRBJ2-1	TGTGCCAGCAGCTCTAGCGGGGGGGCGAGGGAGCAGTTCTTC	CASSSSGGAREQFF
NA	TRBV27	NA	TRBJ1-3	TGTGCCAGCAGTTTCTCGGGTTCTGGAAACACCATATATTTT	CASSFSGSGNTIYF
TRBD2	TRBV18	NA	TRBJ2-7	TGTGCCAGCTCACCAAAGGGACTAGCGGACGAGCAGTACTTC	CASSPKGLADEQYF
NA	TRBV21-1	NA	TRBJ2-1	TGTGCCAGCAGCAAAGTCCGGGACAGTTCCTACAATGAGCAGTTCTTC	CASSKVRDSSYNEQFF
TRBD2	TRBV10-3	medium-sized	TRBJ2-1	TGTGCCATCAGTGGGTCCGCGGGGGGGGCCTACAATGAGCAGTTCTTC	CAISGSAGGAYNEQFF
NA	TRBV20-1	NA	TRBJ2-7	TGCAGTGCTAGTAGAGGGAGCTCCTACGAGCAGTACTTC	CSASRGSSYEQYF
NA	TRBV7-6	few	TRBJ2-2	TGTGCCAGCAGCTTAGCGCGAAGTACCGGGGAGCTGTTTTTT	CASSLARSTGELFF
TRBD1	TRBV5-1	NA	TRBJ1-1	TGCGCCAGCAGCCTACTCACCGGACAGGGAGAAGCTTTCTTT	CASSLLTGQGEAFF
TRBD1	TRBV23-1	NA	TRBJ1-2	TGCGCCAGCAGTCAATCGTTAGAGGACAGGAGACCTTTCTATGGCTACACCTTC	CASSQSLEDRRPFYGYTF
NA	TRBV19	NA	TRBJ2-3	TGTGCCAGTAGTATAGCCGGGACCCCCGGCGATACGCAGTATTTT	CASSIAGTPGDTQYF
NA	TRBV6-2/TRBV6-3	few	TRBJ1-5	TGTGCCAGCAGTCCTACAGGGACTAGCAATCAGCCCCAGCATTTT	CASSPTGTSNQPQHF
NA	TRBV7-6	NA	TRBJ2-1	TGTGCCAGCAGCTCTACATGGAATGAGCAGTTCTTC	CASSSTWNEQFF
NA	TRBV12-3/TRBV12-4	NA	TRBJ1-1	TGTGCCAGCAGTTTTCTCCGGGGCACTGAAGCTTTCTTT	CASSFLRGTEAFF
NA	TRBV20-1	NA	TRBJ1-2	TGCAGTGCCAATCACCCGAACTATGGCTACACCTTC	CSANHPNYGYTF
TRBD2	TRBV6-1	NA	TRBJ2-5	TGTGCCAGCAGTCGCGGCGGGACTAAAGAGACCCAGTACTTC	CASSRGGTKETQYF
NA	TRBV6-2/TRBV6-3	NA	TRBJ2-3	TGTGCCAGCAGCTATCCCACTAAGAAGCAGAGCGGAGGCTCGGCAGATACGCAGTATTTT	CASSYPTKKQSGGSADTQYF
NA	TRBV5-1	few	TRBJ1-1	TGCGCCAGCAGCTTGGAGTCGGGGTGGCGGACTGAAGCTTTCTTT	CASSLESGWRTEAFF
NA	TRBV18	few	TRBJ1-2	TGTGCCAGCTCACCCGAAAGGGTCAGATGGAGCTACACCTTC	CASSPERVRWSYTF
TRBD1	TRBV19	NA	TRBJ1-5	TGTGCCAGTAGGATGACAGGGGGCGGAATGAACAATCAGCCCCAGCATTTT	CASRMTGGGMNNQPQHF
NA	TRBV5-4	NA	TRBJ1-2	TGTGCCAGCAGCCAATACGGGGTACCTGGCTACACCTTC	CASSQYGVPGYTF
TRBD1	TRBV12-3/TRBV12-4	few	TRBJ1-1	TGTGCCAGCAGTTTGGACAGGGTGAACACTGAAGCTTTCTTT	CASSLDRVNTEAFF
NA	TRBV14	NA	TRBJ1-2	TGTGCCAGCAGCCAACAGGGTACGGTTGGCTACACCTTC	CASSQQGTVGYTF
NA	TRBV21-1	few	TRBJ1-5	TGTGCCAGCAGCAAAATTCCAGCCCAGCATTTT	CASSKIPAQHF
NA	TRBV10-2	NA	TRBJ2-2	TGCGCCAGCAGTGAGGATGGGGCTTACACCGGGGAGCTGTTTTTT	CASSEDGAYTGELFF
NA	TRBV7-9	few	TRBJ1-2	TGTGCCAGCAGCTTAGCCCTTGTTGCCGCGGCGACCTTC	CASSLALVAAATF
NA	TRBV18	NA	TRBJ1-5	TGTGCCAGCTCTGTCGGACAGCCGGATCAGCCCCAGCATTTT	CASSVGQPDQPQHF
TRBD2	TRBV5-4	NA	TRBJ2-1	TGTGCCAGCAGCTTTCTAGCGGACAATGAGCAGTTCTTC	CASSFLADNEQFF
TRBD1	TRBV6-1	NA	TRBJ2-5	TGTGCCAGCAGTCCAGCGGATGGGCAGGGGGATAGGTCCCAGTACTTC	CASSPADGQGDRSQYF
NA	TRBV10-3	NA	TRBJ1-5	TGTGCCATCGGGGGGACCAATCAGCCCCAGCATTTT	CAIGGTNQPQHF